Below are 18 T cell receptor beta chains sequenced from a single sample in a study of T cells expressing NK-cell markers. TCRdb re-called the 5' RACE reads, yielding one record per CDR3 amino acid sequence without DNA. Its table records a few hundred thousand distinct CDR3 sequences. The specimen was blood T cells: a sorted CD56 or NKG2C T cell subset, CD4+ or CD8+ T cells, or bulk PBMC T cells (not recorded which). Every receptor here comes from a man younger than 35 in good health.

This sequence joins TRBV12-3 or TRBV12-4 and TRBJ2-1; TCRdb designates TRBD2, a call that cannot be tested without DNA. The CDR3 spans 14 residues. The CDR3 protein is CASSHIGSSFEQFF.

The rearrangement uses TRBV12-3 or TRBV12-4 and TRBJ2-5; with no DNA, the TCRdb D assignment of TRBD2 cannot be verified. CDR3 length: 14 amino acids. This chain's CDR3 is CASSYSGREKTQYF.

This chain connects TRBV28 to TRBJ1-3. This CDR3 spans 14 amino acids. CDR1 is MDHEN and CDR2 is SYDVKM in the germline V gene. This CDR3 reads CASKIGISGNTIYF.

V gene TRBV20-1 combines with J gene TRBJ2-7; TCRdb reports TRBD1, a call that lacks DNA to check it against. Germline CDR1 DFQATT, CDR2 SNEGSKA (reference sequence). The length of the CDR3 is 15 residues. CDR3 sequence: CSARSPDKASYEQYF.

This chain connects TRBV2 to TRBJ1-2; TCRdb's D gene call, TRBD1, goes unchecked for lack of DNA. The CDR3 sequence is 15 residues long. Looked up from germline, CDR1 is SNHLY and CDR2 is FYNNEI. The chain's CDR3 is CASSEARQGLSGYTF.

This chain connects TRBV24-1 to TRBJ2-2; TCRdb outputs TRBD1, but without DNA this stays unchecked. Germline V lookup: CDR1 KGHDR, CDR2 SFDVKD. This CDR3 comprises 17 residues. CDR3 protein: CATSDLGVGQNTGELFF.

The chain links TRBV5-1 to TRBJ2-7; the TCRdb D gene call, TRBD1, has no DNA to confirm it. Germline lookup yields CDR1 SGHRS and CDR2 YFSETQ. The CDR3 extends over 15 amino acids. CDR3 amino acids: CASSYSPDVGNEQYF.

The chain has TRBV27 and TRBJ1-5; the TCRdb call, TRBD1, lacks DNA for checking. CDR1 is MNHEY, CDR2 SMNVEV, per germline (reference sequence). The CDR3 length is 14 residues. The CDR3 loop reads CASSLSMGDKPQHF.

CDR3 sequence: CASMGKRRELSHEQFF. The rearrangement uses TRBV12-3 or TRBV12-4 and TRBJ2-1; TCRdb's D call of TRBD2 is untestable without DNA. This CDR3 has 16 residues.

The chain joins TRBV12-3 or TRBV12-4 to TRBJ1-1; as DNA is missing, the TRBD1 call by TCRdb cannot be tested. The CDR3 is 13 amino acids. CDR3 amino acids: CASSLGQDTEAFF.

The rearrangement joins TRBV12-3 or TRBV12-4 to TRBJ2-7; the TCRdb call, TRBD1, lacks DNA for checking. This CDR3 is built from 13 residues. The CDR3 region is CASRPTGGHEQYF.

The rearrangement uses TRBV5-1 and TRBJ2-1; TCRdb lists TRBD2, though no DNA is available to test this call. The length of the CDR3 is 14 residues. Germline CDR1 and CDR2: SGHRS and YFSETQ. CDR3 sequence reads: CASSLRVADNEQFF.

The V call is TRBV20-1, the J call TRBJ2-3; TCRdb's D call, TRBD2, is unchecked because there is no DNA. CDR1 is DFQATT and CDR2 is SNEGSKA in the germline V gene (reference sequence). This CDR3 is built from 14 residues. The chain's CDR3 is CSARRLRGADTQYF.

This chain connects TRBV10-3 to TRBJ2-3; the D call of TRBD1 rests on TCRdb alone, since no DNA is present to check it. Germline loops: CDR1 ENHRY, CDR2 SYGVKD. This CDR3 is 13 amino acids long. The chain's CDR3 is CAISDQGPGPQYF.

This chain uses TRBV4-3 with TRBJ1-1; lacking DNA, the TRBD1 call made by TCRdb goes unchecked. This CDR3 is 19 amino acids long. Germline values: CDR1 LGHNA, CDR2 YSLEER. CDR3 sequence: CASSQGPGTPRGGNTEAFF.

This sequence joins TRBV5-1 and TRBJ2-7. Germline assignment: CDR1 SGHRS and CDR2 YFSETQ. This CDR3 is 15 amino acids long. The CDR3: CASSGDDRGSYEQYF.

V and J are TRBV7-6 and TRBJ2-1; TCRdb gives TRBD1 as the D gene, but with no DNA this cannot be confirmed. The V gene's germline CDR1 is SGHVS and CDR2 FNYEAQ. The CDR3 has 18 residues. The chain's CDR3 is CASSRQGYEISSYNEQFF.

The chain employs TRBV5-1 and TRBJ1-6. This CDR3 contains 15 residues. Germline assignment: CDR1 SGHRS and CDR2 YFSETQ. This CDR3 reads CASSLGLDSNSPLHF.